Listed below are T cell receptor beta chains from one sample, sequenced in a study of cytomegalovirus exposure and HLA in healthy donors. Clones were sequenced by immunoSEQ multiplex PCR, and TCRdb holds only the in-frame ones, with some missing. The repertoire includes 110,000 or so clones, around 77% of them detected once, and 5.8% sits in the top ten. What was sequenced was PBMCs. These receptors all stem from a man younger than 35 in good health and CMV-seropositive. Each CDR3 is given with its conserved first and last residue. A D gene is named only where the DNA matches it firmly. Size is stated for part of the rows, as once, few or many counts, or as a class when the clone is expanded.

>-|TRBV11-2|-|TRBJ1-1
TGTGCCAGCAGCTTCGGACAGACATTGAACACTGAAGCTTTCTTT
CASSFGQTLNTEAFF
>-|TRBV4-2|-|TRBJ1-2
TGTGCCAGCAGCCAAGAGTTGCCAGGGATTACCTATGGCTACACCTTC
CASSQELPGITYGYTF
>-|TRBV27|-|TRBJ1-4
TGTGCCAGCAGCTCTCCCGCGGGCGAGTCTCGGGAAAAACTGTTTTTT
CASSSPAGESREKLFF
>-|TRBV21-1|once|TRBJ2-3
TGTGCCAGCAGGGAGGGATGGTACACAGATACGCAGTATTTT
CASREGWYTDTQYF
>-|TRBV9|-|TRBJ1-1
TGTGCCAGCAGCGTAGGCTTGGCTTACACTGAAGCTTTCTTT
CASSVGLAYTEAFF
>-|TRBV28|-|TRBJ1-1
TGTGCCAGCAGTTTAGACCGGGGGGGGCTGCAAGCTTTCTTT
CASSLDRGGLQAFF
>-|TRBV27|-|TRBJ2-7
TGTGCCAGCAGTTCGGGACATACCTACGAGCAGTACTTC
CASSSGHTYEQYF
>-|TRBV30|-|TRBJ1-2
TGTGCCTGGATCGGACTGGGCACTGAGGGCCCTGGCTACACCTTC
CAWIGLGTEGPGYTF
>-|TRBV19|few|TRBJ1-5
TGTGCCAGTAGACCAGGGGAGTACTACAATCAGCCCCAGCATTTT
CASRPGEYYNQPQHF
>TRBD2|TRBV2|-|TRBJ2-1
TGTGCCAGCAGTAACTTAGGGACTAGCGGGAGGGTTAACAATGAGCAGTTCTTC
CASSNLGTSGRVNNEQFF
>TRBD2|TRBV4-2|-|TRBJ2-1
TGTGCCAGCAGCCAAAATAGCGGGAGACTCTACAATGAGCAGTTCTTC
CASSQNSGRLYNEQFF
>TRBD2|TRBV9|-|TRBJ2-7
TGTGCCAGCAGCGTTGGCGGGGGGCCCTACGAGCAGTACTTC
CASSVGGGPYEQYF
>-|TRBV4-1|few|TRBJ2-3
TGCGCCAGCAGCCAGAGCTCCAAGGGACTCTCCTTTAGCACAGATACGCAGTATTTT
CASSQSSKGLSFSTDTQYF
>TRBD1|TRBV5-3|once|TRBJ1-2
TGTGCCAGAAGCTCGGGACAGACCTATGGCTACACCTTC
CARSSGQTYGYTF
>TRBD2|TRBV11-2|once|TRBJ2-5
TGTGCCAGCAGCTACCTCCCGGATAGCGGGGCAGAGACCCAGTACTTC
CASSYLPDSGAETQYF
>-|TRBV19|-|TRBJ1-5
TGTGCCAGTAGTAACGGACCCGCGGGGTACAATCAGCCCCAGCATTTT
CASSNGPAGYNQPQHF
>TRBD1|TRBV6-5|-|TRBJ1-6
TGTGCCAGCAGTTACTCCGCGACAGGGGGCTTTTCACCCCTCCACTTT
CASSYSATGGFSPLHF
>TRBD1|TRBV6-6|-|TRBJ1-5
TGTCTGACAGGGGGGCATAGCAATCAGCCCCAGCATTTT
CLTGGHSNQPQHF
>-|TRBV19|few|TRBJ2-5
TGTGCCAGTAGTATAGCCACGGGTACAGGAGAGACCCAGTACTTC
CASSIATGTGETQYF
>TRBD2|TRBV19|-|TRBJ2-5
TGTGCCAGTAGTCAAGGGGTGGCGGGAGGGGCGTACCAAGAGACCCAGTACTTC
CASSQGVAGGAYQETQYF
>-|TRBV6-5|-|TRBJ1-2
TGTGCCAGCAGGGACGACCCCGCGGGGGATGGCTACACCTTC
CASRDDPAGDGYTF
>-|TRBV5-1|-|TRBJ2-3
TGCGCCAGCAGCACTCCGACAAGGAACACAGATACGCAGTATTTT
CASSTPTRNTDTQYF
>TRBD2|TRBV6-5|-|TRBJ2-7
TGTGCCAGCAGTTACAAACTAGCGGGAGTACGAGAGCAGTACTTC
CASSYKLAGVREQYF
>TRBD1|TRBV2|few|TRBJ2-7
TGTGCCAGCAGGGCGGACAGGAGCTCCTACGAGCAGTACTTC
CASRADRSSYEQYF
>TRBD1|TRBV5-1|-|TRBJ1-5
TGCGCCAGCAGCCCGGACGGACAGGGTAATCAGCCCCAGCATTTT
CASSPDGQGNQPQHF
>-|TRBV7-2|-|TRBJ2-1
TGTGCCAGCAGCTTATCCGGGACTGGAGGGTTCGAGCAGTTCTTC
CASSLSGTGGFEQFF